This TCR beta chain came from a study of cytomegalovirus exposure and HLA in healthy donors. This clone occurred a few times. Its antigen is unknown. The PCR employed 60 Vbeta primers together with 13 Jbeta primers. Repertoires were generated with immunoSEQ multiplex PCR, while TCRdb's copy carries only in-frame clones and drops some. The data show 75,000 to 80,000 clones, 65% to 80% seen once. V shed 0 bases and J shed 6 bases, with 14 bases lying between them. Germline V lookup: CDR1 SGDLS, CDR2 YYNGEE. The CDR3 runs to 15 residues. Study outcomes and limitations: Reportedly, TCR beta sequences accurately predicted HLA-A and HLA-B alleles in most subjects. Most of the TCR beta V segments (in an earlier analysis) were productive either about 87% or about 30% of the time.

The genes are TRBV9 and TRBJ2-3, with D possibly matching TRBD2 (6 bases). Sequenced sample: PBMCs. This TCR derives from a male donor in good health and CMV-seropositive. In nucleotides, the CDR3 is TGTGCCAGCAGCGTAGCTACCAGGGAGGCGGATACGCAGTATTTT. This gives the protein CASSVATREADTQYF.